These T cell receptor beta chains were read from a single sample in a study of CD8+CD57+ T cells in acquired aplastic anemia. TCRdb analysed the reads with MiXCR anew, one entry per CDR3 protein. Of about 160,000 distinct CDR3 sequences listed, 45% to 50% were seen once; the top ten hold roughly 29%. The sequencing sample was made of sorted CD4+, CD8+, or CD8+CD57+ T cells (not recorded which) from PBMCs. These receptors were obtained from a human donor with aplastic anemia. CDR3s include the opening cysteine and the closing phenylalanine or tryptophan. A D gene is named only where the DNA matches it firmly. The size of a clone is reported for some rows only, either as once, few or many, or as a class for expanded clones.

D	size	J	length	V	CDR3	DNA
NA	NA	TRBJ2-2	13	TRBV24-1	CATATANTGELFF	TGTGCCACCGCGACTGCGAACACCGGGGAGCTGTTTTTT
NA	few	TRBJ2-7	13	TRBV29-1	CSVGKASTYEQYF	TGCAGCGTTGGCAAGGCCTCCACCTACGAGCAGTACTTC
NA	NA	TRBJ1-5	17	TRBV24-1	CATSDRAGTKGNQPQHF	TGTGCCACCAGTGATCGGGCCGGGACTAAGGGCAATCAGCCCCAGCATTTT
TRBD1	NA	TRBJ1-1	14	TRBV11-2	CASGPWDRNTEAFF	TGTGCCAGCGGGCCTTGGGACAGGAACACTGAAGCTTTCTTT
TRBD2	NA	TRBJ2-5	15	TRBV7-7	CASSSEREEWETQYF	TGTGCCAGCAGCTCAGAACGGGAGGAATGGGAGACCCAGTACTTC
NA	NA	TRBJ1-1	13	TRBV25-1	CASSWKMDTEAFF	TGTGCCAGCAGTTGGAAGATGGACACTGAAGCTTTCTTT
NA	NA	TRBJ1-5	14	TRBV3-1	CASSQWGTNQPQHF	TGTGCCAGCAGCCAGTGGGGCACCAATCAGCCCCAGCATTTT
NA	few	TRBJ2-7	12	TRBV2	CASGTRYYEQYF	TGTGCCAGCGGGACACGGTACTACGAGCAGTACTTC
TRBD2	many	TRBJ2-6	18	TRBV20-1	CSARGASGGDSGANVLTF	TGCAGTGCTAGGGGGGCTAGCGGGGGCGACTCTGGGGCCAACGTCCTGACTTTC
NA	many	TRBJ2-7	14	TRBV4-1	CASSQGNRAAEQYF	TGCGCCAGCAGCCAAGGTAACAGGGCGGCCGAGCAGTACTTC
TRBD2	NA	TRBJ2-7	16	TRBV20-1	CSASPVASGKPYERYF	TGCAGTGCTTCCCCCGTAGCCAGCGGGAAACCCTACGAGCGGTACTTC
NA	few	TRBJ2-5	12	TRBV15	CATSTPGETQYF	TGTGCCACCAGCACCCCGGGCGAGACCCAGTACTTC
TRBD2	many	TRBJ2-7	16	TRBV6-1	CASSPDQTSAAYEQYF	TGTGCCAGCAGTCCCGATCAGACTAGCGCGGCCTACGAGCAGTACTTC
NA	many	TRBJ1-1	15	TRBV11-3	CASTEDSVSNTEAFF	TGTGCCAGCACCGAGGACAGTGTTTCGAACACTGAAGCTTTCTTT
NA	NA	TRBJ2-2	14	TRBV19	CASSIVSGTGKLFF	TGTGCCAGTAGTATAGTAAGTGGGACCGGGAAGCTGTTTTTT
TRBD2	NA	TRBJ2-1	16	TRBV24-1	CATSDWGLAGGGEQFF	TGTGCCACCAGTGACTGGGGACTAGCGGGAGGGGGTGAGCAGTTCTTC
NA	once	TRBJ1-4	12	TRBV27	CASKRGNEKLFF	TGTGCCAGCAAAAGGGGGAATGAAAAACTGTTTTTT
NA	many	TRBJ2-7	12	TRBV30	CAWSVGQGKQYF	TGTGCCTGGAGTGTCGGTCAGGGGAAGCAGTACTTC
TRBD2	NA	TRBJ2-7	15	TRBV6-1	CASRSTSGGDYEQYF	TGTGCCAGCAGATCTACTAGCGGGGGGGACTACGAGCAGTACTTC
NA	many	TRBJ2-7	13	TRBV6-6	CASSYSMGREQYF	TGTGCCAGCAGTTACTCGATGGGTCGGGAGCAGTACTTC
NA	many	TRBJ2-1	19	TRBV19	CASSTSRRILGMHSGIEFF	TGTGCCAGTAGTACCAGTAGGCGTATATTGGGTATGCATAGTGGGATTGAGTTCTTC
TRBD2	NA	TRBJ2-1	16	TRBV7-2	CASSLGLAGGPGEQFF	TGTGCCAGCAGCTTAGGGCTAGCGGGAGGGCCTGGTGAGCAGTTCTTC
NA	many	TRBJ2-5	13	TRBV2	CASSEDSKETQYF	TGTGCCAGCAGTGAAGACAGTAAAGAGACCCAGTACTTC
NA	many	TRBJ2-1	14	TRBV19	CASSIGLPINEQFF	TGTGCCAGTAGTATCGGCCTACCTATCAATGAGCAGTTCTTC
NA	NA	TRBJ2-1	12	TRBV9	CASTYRDNEQFF	TGTGCCAGCACCTACAGAGACAATGAGCAGTTCTTC
TRBD1	NA	TRBJ2-7	14	TRBV5-1	CASSHGTGGGEQYF	TGCGCCAGCAGCCATGGGACAGGGGGCGGCGAGCAGTACTTC
NA	many	TRBJ2-3	15	TRBV6-1	CASSWAVFGTDTQYF	TGTGCCAGCAGCTGGGCTGTGTTCGGCACAGATACGCAGTATTTT
NA	NA	TRBJ1-1	13	TRBV2	CASSDDLLTEAFF	TGTGCCAGCAGTGATGATCTCCTCACTGAAGCTTTCTTT
NA	once	TRBJ1-1	13	TRBV20-1	CSASPGTDTEAFF	TGCAGTGCTTCTCCCGGGACTGACACTGAAGCTTTCTTT